The 21 T cell receptor beta chains listed next were all sequenced from one sample in a study of T-cell reconstitution after alpha-beta-depleted transplantation in children. Unique molecular identifiers were incorporated into the prepared TCRbeta library. TCRdb reprocessed the PCR reads via MiXCR and lists one record per CDR3 protein. The repertoire consists of 700,000 to 950,000 distinct CDR3 sequences, with 16% occurring once and the leading ten covering approximately 4.5%. The sequencing here drew on PBMCs, mostly from graft donor cells, taken 360 days after TCRalphabeta/CD19-depleted stem cell transplant. These receptors were collected from a male patient younger than 18 who had a stem cell transplant for acute lymphoblastic leukemia, so the T cells may come from the graft donor.

This clonotype was found a few times. The rearrangement uses TRBV19 and TRBJ1-5, with D possibly TRBD1 on 5 matching bases. Germline V gene data show CDR1 as LNHDA and CDR2 as SQIVND (reference sequence). The CDR3 contains 15 residues. V lost 6 bases, J lost 0 bases, and 12 bases lay in between. This chain's CDR3 is CASSPETASNQPQHF. The CDR3 DNA follows: TGTGCCAGTAGCCCCGAGACAGCTAGCAATCAGCCCCAGCATTTT.

This clonotype was seen a few times. This sequence joins TRBV29-1 and TRBJ2-1, with D possibly being TRBD1 (5 bases). Germline values: CDR1 SQVTM, CDR2 ANQGSEA. V dropped 4 bases and J dropped 7 bases, with 32 bases sitting between them. This CDR3 has 19 residues. This CDR3 is CSVVSPLWNLGVSGNEQFF. The CDR3 bases are TGCAGCGTTGTCAGTCCCCTCTGGAACCTAGGGGTCAGTGGGAATGAGCAGTTCTTC.

This clonotype turned up a few times. The chain couples TRBV5-1 to TRBJ2-7; D not certain. Trimming shortened V by 0 bases and J by 8 bases, and 15 bases separated the two germline ends. The CDR3 runs to 14 residues. The germline gives CDR1 SGHRS, CDR2 YFSETQ. The DNA for the CDR3 is TGCGCCAGCAGCTTGGTTCCAAAGAGCGACAAGCAGTACTTC. Its protein is CASSLVPKSDKQYF.

In this sample, this clonotype turned up a few times. The CDR3 protein is CASSPAERGHNEQFF. CDR3 nucleotide sequence: TGCGCCAGCAGCCCGGCCGAGCGGGGCCACAATGAGCAGTTCTTC. The chain links TRBV4-1 to TRBJ2-1; TRBD2 matches at 7 bases. With V trimmed by 4 bases and J by 5 bases, 8 bases remained unmatched. Germline CDR1 MGHRA, CDR2 YSYEKL. This CDR3 comprises 15 residues.

This sequence joins TRBV29-1 and TRBJ1-2; D call uncertain. The CDR3 has 13 residues. Germline V gene data show CDR1 as SQVTM and CDR2 as ANQGSEA. V shed 6 bases and J shed 8 bases, with 19 bases lying between them. In DNA, the CDR3 is TGCAGCGTAACCGAACGGACCTTAAGCGGCTACACCTTC. Its translation: CSVTERTLSGYTF.

There are a few counts of this clonotype. The V gene is TRBV6-5, the J gene TRBJ2-5, with D tentatively TRBD1 or TRBD2 (5 bases each). Germline V gives CDR1 MNHEY, CDR2 SVGAGI. The CDR3 sequence is 16 residues long. V gave up 4 bases and J gave up 4 bases, with 19 bases separating them. Written as DNA, the CDR3 is TGTGCCAGCAGTTTCATTCTCGGGGCAGTCCTAGAGACCCAGTACTTC. Protein product: CASSFILGAVLETQYF.

This clonotype was counted only a few times. This rearrangement joins TRBV21-1 to TRBJ2-7. TRBV21-1 is shown as a pseudogene. The CDR3 loop spans 11 amino acids. The CDR3 loop is CASSKSGEQYF. The CDR3 DNA follows: TGTGCCAGCAGCAAGTCTGGGGAGCAGTACTTC.

This clonotype was recorded at least ten times. The chain employs TRBV12-3 or TRBV12-4 and TRBJ2-3, with D possibly called TRBD1 or TRBD2 (5 bases each). The CDR3 runs to 15 residues. V shed 1 base and J shed 4 bases, with 12 bases lying between them. CDR3 residues: CASSLGGRSADTQYF. CDR3 nucleotide sequence: TGTGCCAGCAGTTTAGGGGGGAGATCCGCAGATACGCAGTATTTT.

This clonotype was seen many times. This chain links TRBV29-1 with TRBJ2-5; no definite D call. CDR1 and CDR2 (germline): SQVTM, ANQGSEA. V was trimmed by 5 bases and J by 0 bases, leaving 13 bases between them. CDR3 length equals 14 residues. CDR3 sequence (DNA): TGCAGCGTTTGGCTGAGCAGCAACCAAGAGACCCAGTACTTC. Its protein is CSVWLSSNQETQYF.

This clonotype was found a few times. Sequence at one end of the junction differs from germline and may be a read error. The chain combines TRBV4-1 with TRBJ2-7, with 8 bases lining up with TRBD2. CDR3 length: 17 amino acids. Germline CDR1 and CDR2: MGHRA and YSYEKL. CDR3 DNA sequence: TGCGCCAGCAGCCCCTGGGCCCCCAGCGGGAGAGTGGAGGGCCTAAACTTC. Translated: CASSPWAPSGRVEGLNF.

The chain has TRBV6-5 and TRBJ2-1; 8 bases map to TRBD2. V shed 0 bases and J 7 bases; nucleotides not matched to a gene: 8. CDR1 and CDR2 (germline): MNHEY, SVGAGI. The CDR3 runs to 16 residues. CDR3 amino acids: CASSYSTAGARNEQFF. The DNA of the CDR3 is TGTGCCAGCAGTTACTCGACAGCGGGAGCCAGGAATGAGCAGTTCTTC.

This chain uses TRBV30 with TRBJ1-4; D possibly corresponds to TRBD1 (5 bases). The CDR3 extends over 15 amino acids. From germline, CDR1 is GTSNPN and CDR2 SVGIG (reference sequence). Trimming left V 2 bases short and J 2 bases short, with 12 bases between. The CDR3 reads CAWSFHGGTNEKLFF. In nucleotides, the CDR3 is TGTGCCTGGAGTTTCCACGGGGGGACTAATGAAAAACTGTTTTTT.

This clonotype was observed a handful of times. V gene TRBV18 combines with J gene TRBJ2-2; maybe TRBD1 (5 bases). Trimming took 7 bases from V and 6 from J, leaving 21 bases between them. Looked up from germline, CDR1 is KGHSH and CDR2 is LQKENI. CDR3 size: 16 residues. The CDR3 protein is CASFPLRTSLSGELFF. CDR3 bases: TGTGCCAGCTTTCCCCTCAGGACATCTCTATCCGGGGAGCTGTTTTTT.

The genes are TRBV10-2 and TRBJ2-2; no clear D. Germline V gene data show CDR1 as WSHSY and CDR2 as SAAADI. V was shortened by 3 bases and J by 5 bases, with 1 base between the two germline ends. The CDR3 covers 11 residues. CDR3 in amino acids: CASSETGELFF. The CDR3 coding sequence is TGCGCCAGCAGTGAAACCGGGGAGCTGTTTTTT.

This clonotype showed up just a few times. J is TRBJ2-1 and V is TRBV10-3; D might be TRBD2 (5 bases). The CDR3 length is 15 residues. Germline V CDR1 and CDR2: ENHRY, SYGVKD. V lost 0 bases and J lost 5, with 11 bases in between. CDR3 region: CAISESSLADNEQFF. The DNA for the CDR3 is TGTGCCATCAGTGAGTCGAGCCTAGCCGACAATGAGCAGTTCTTC.

There are a few counts of this clonotype. The V gene is TRBV15, the J gene TRBJ1-5; perhaps TRBD1 as D (5 bases). CDR1 and CDR2 (germline): LNHNV, YYDKDF (reference sequence). The CDR3 contains 18 residues. Trimming pared 3 bases from V and 0 bases from J, leaving 18 bases between. CDR3 amino acids: CATSSGRRGGYSNQPQHF. CDR3 DNA sequence: TGTGCCACCAGCAGCGGCCGGAGGGGCGGATATAGCAATCAGCCCCAGCATTTT.

The chain is built from TRBV5-1 and TRBJ2-5; possible D gene TRBD1, 6 bases. The CDR3 contains 16 residues. Trimming left V 0 bases short and J 5 bases short, with 17 bases between. Germline CDR1 SGHRS, CDR2 YFSETQ. The DNA of the CDR3 is TGCGCCAGCAGCTTGGGCAGGGGATTTCAGGGCGAGACCCAGTACTTC. This translates into CASSLGRGFQGETQYF.

This clonotype was counted between two and nine times. The gene calls are TRBV25-1 and TRBJ2-7, with D perhaps TRBD1 (6 bases). The CDR3 is made up of 15 amino acids. The V gene lost 1 base and the J gene lost 2 bases, with 12 bases spanning the gap. Germline V gene sequence: CDR1 MGHDK, CDR2 SYGVNS. The CDR3 here is CASSESTGPTYEQYF. The CDR3 DNA follows: TGTGCCAGCAGTGAATCGACAGGCCCGACCTACGAGCAGTACTTC.

The gene calls are TRBV6-5 and TRBJ2-1, with D unclear. The CDR3 sequence is 11 residues long. Germline CDR1 and CDR2: MNHEY and SVGAGI. V lost 6 bases and J 8 bases, leaving 8 bases between the germline ends. CDR3 loop: CASSNGDEQFF. Here the CDR3 DNA reads TGTGCCAGCAGCAACGGTGATGAGCAGTTCTTC.

This clonotype was observed a few times. The chain uses TRBV5-1 and TRBJ2-3; 12 bases fit TRBD2. CDR3 length: 18 amino acids. CDR1 SGHRS and CDR2 YFSETQ come from the germline V gene. Trimming at V came to 4 bases and at J to 6 bases, leaving 15 bases not matched to a gene. The CDR3 bases are TGCGCCAGCAGCCGACGGCTAGCGGGAGGGCAGTGGAAGGATACGCAGTATTTT. It specifies CASSRRLAGGQWKDTQYF.

Regarding this clonotype: A much larger clone sits a single nucleotide away, making a read error possible. The rearrangement joins TRBV7-3 to TRBJ2-5, with TRBD2 matching 14 bases. The J call is uncertain, as TRBJ2-1 better fits the DNA end. The CDR3 extends over 15 amino acids. Germline values: CDR1 SGHTA, CDR2 FQGTGA. CDR3 bases: TGTGCCAGCAGCTCCTGGGGACTAGCGGGAGAGACCCAGTTCTTC. Translation gives CASSSWGLAGETQFF.